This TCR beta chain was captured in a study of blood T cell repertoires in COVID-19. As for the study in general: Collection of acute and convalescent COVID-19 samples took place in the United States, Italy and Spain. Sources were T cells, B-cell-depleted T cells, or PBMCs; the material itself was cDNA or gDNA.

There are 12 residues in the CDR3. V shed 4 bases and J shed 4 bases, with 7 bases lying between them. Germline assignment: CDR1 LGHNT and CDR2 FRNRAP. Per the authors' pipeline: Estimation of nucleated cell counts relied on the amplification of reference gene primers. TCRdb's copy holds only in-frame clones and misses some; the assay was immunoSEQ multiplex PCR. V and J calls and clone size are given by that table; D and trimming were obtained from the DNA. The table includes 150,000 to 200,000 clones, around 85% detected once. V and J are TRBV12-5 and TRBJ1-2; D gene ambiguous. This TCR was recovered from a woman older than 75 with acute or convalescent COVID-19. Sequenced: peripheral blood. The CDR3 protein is CASGWALYGYTF. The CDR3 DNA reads TGTGCTAGTGGTTGGGCCCTCTATGGCTACACCTTC.